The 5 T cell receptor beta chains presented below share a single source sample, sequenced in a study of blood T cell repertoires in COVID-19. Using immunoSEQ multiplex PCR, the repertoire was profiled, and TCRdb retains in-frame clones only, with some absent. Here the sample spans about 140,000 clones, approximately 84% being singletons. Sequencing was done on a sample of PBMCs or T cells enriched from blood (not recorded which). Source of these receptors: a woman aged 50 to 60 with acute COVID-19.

CDR3 protein: CASSLPSFFDTVYGYTF. For the CDR3, the DNA is TGTGCCAGCAGTCTCCCCTCTTTCTTTGACACCGTCTATGGCTACACCTTC. The rearrangement joins TRBV6-2 or TRBV6-3 to TRBJ1-2; unclear D gene. CDR1 and CDR2 (germline): MNHEY, SVGEGT. V lost 5 bases and J lost 4, with 23 bases in between. The CDR3 contains 17 residues.

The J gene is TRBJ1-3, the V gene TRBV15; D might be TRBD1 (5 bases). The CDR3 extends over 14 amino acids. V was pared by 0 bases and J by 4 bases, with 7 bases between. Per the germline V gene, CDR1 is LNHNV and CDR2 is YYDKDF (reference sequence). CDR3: CATSRDHRGNTIYF. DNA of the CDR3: TGTGCCACCAGCAGAGACCACAGGGGAAACACCATATATTTT.

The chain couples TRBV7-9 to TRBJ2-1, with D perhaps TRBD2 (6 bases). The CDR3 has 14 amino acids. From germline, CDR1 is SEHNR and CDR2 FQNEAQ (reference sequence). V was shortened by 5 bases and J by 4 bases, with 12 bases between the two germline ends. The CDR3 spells CASSPLLAYNEQFF. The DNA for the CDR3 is TGTGCCAGCAGCCCTTTACTAGCTTACAATGAGCAGTTCTTC. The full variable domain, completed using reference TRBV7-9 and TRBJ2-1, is DTGVSQNPRHKITKRGQNVTFRCDPISEHNRLYWYRQTLGQGPEFLTYFQNEAQLEKSRLLSDRFSAERPKGSFSTLEIQRTEQGDSAMYLCASSPLLAYNEQFFGPGTRLTVL.

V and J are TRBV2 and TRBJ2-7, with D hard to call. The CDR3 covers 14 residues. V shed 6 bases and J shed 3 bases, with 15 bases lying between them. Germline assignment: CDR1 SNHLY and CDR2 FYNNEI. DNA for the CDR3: TGTGCCAGCAGGTTGGAACAGATCGACTACGAGCAGTACTTC. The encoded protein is CASRLEQIDYEQYF.

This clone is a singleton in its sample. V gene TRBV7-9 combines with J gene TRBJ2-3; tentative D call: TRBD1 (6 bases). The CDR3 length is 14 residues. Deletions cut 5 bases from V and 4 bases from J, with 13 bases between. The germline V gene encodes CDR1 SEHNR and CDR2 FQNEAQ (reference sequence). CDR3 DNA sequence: TGTGCCAGCAGCCTCAGGGGCGAATCAGATACGCAGTATTTT. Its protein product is CASSLRGESDTQYF.